This entry lists 13 T cell receptor beta chains sequenced from one sample in a study of vaccination effects on CD4 cells after COVID-19. Antigen-specific CD4+ T cells were expanded (with viral peptide pools) by the ViraFEST assay ahead of sequencing. Upon completion of around eleven days in culture, CD4+ T cells were isolated. Participants were given two doses of BNT162b2 or mRNA-1273 vaccine. The table came from immunoSEQ multiplex PCR; TCRdb's copy has only in-frame clones and leaves some out. Found here are fewer than 90,000 clones, roughly 80% of them singletons; the top ten hold 1.1%. What these receptors recognize is not known. The starting material was CD4+ T cells from PBMCs cultured with HCoV-OC43 spike peptides, obtained after COVID-19 vaccination. Subset specified: HCoV-OC43 spike overlapping peptide pool stimulation. These receptors were collected from a human donor who received a COVID-19 vaccine.

The chain recombines TRBV24-1 with TRBJ2-3, with TRBD2 matching 13 bases. V trimming: 4 bases; J trimming: 4 bases; junction bases outside the gene matches: 7. The CDR3 extends over 17 amino acids. Per the germline V gene, CDR1 is KGHDR and CDR2 is SFDVKD. The DNA for the CDR3 is TGTGCCACCAGTGACCCCGGACTAGCGGGGGTCGCAGATACGCAGTATTTT. Its protein product is CATSDPGLAGVADTQYF.

This clone was seen a single time. This CDR3 is CSASTRQETQYF. The DNA for the CDR3 is TGCAGTGCTAGTACCCGACAAGAGACCCAGTACTTC. The chain uses TRBV20-1 and TRBJ2-5; D gene ambiguous. The V gene's germline CDR1 is DFQATT and CDR2 SNEGSKA (reference sequence). With 3 bases removed from V and 2 bases from J, the gap between germline ends came to 7 bases. This CDR3 is 12 amino acids long.

V usage is TRBV5-1 and J usage is TRBJ1-2; D is perhaps TRBD1 (5 bases). V shed 0 bases and J shed 4 bases, with 16 bases lying between them. The CDR3 length is 16 residues. Per the germline V gene, CDR1 is SGHRS and CDR2 is YFSETQ. The CDR3 nucleotides read TGCGCCAGCAGCTTGGCAAGCGGGGGGAGAAGCTATGGCTACACCTTC. This codes for CASSLASGGRSYGYTF.

This chain joins TRBV6-4 and TRBJ2-3; no firm D call. CDR3 length: 13 amino acids. The V gene lost 3 bases and the J gene lost 2 bases, with 6 bases spanning the gap. CDR1 MRHNA and CDR2 SNTAGT come from the germline V gene. The CDR3 region has the DNA TGTGCCAGCAGTGAGGAACACACAGATACGCAGTATTTT. Encoded protein: CASSEEHTDTQYF.

The chain recombines TRBV3-1 (or the pseudogene TRBV3-2) with TRBJ2-3, with D uncertain. Per germline, CDR1 LGHDT and CDR2 YNNKEL (reference sequence). There are 16 residues in the CDR3. V was pared by 1 base and J by 2 bases, with 13 bases between. CDR3 bases: TGTGCCAGCAGCCAAGGGACCCTCGCCTCCACAGATACGCAGTATTTT. Translation: CASSQGTLASTDTQYF.

This chain links TRBV24-1 with TRBJ2-1; 7 positions match TRBD1. Per germline, CDR1 KGHDR and CDR2 SFDVKD. Trimming cost V 4 bases and J 5 bases; bases outside gene matches: 7. This CDR3 has 15 amino acids. The CDR3 DNA reads TGTGCCACCAGTGACCGACAGGGCGCAGACAATGAGCAGTTCTTC. Amino acids: CATSDRQGADNEQFF.

The chain joins TRBV6-4 to TRBJ1-6, with D tentatively TRBD1 (6 bases). V was shortened by 7 bases and J by 7 bases, with 11 bases between the two germline ends. The CDR3 is 13 residues long. Germline values: CDR1 MRHNA, CDR2 SNTAGT. The CDR3 sequence is CASNKGENSPLHF. The CDR3 bases are TGTGCCAGCAATAAGGGGGAAAATTCACCCCTCCACTTT.

The chain combines TRBV5-6 with TRBJ1-6; possibly TRBD1 for D (6 bases). CDR1 and CDR2 (germline): SGHDT, YYEEEE. V was cut by 2 bases and J by 0 bases, with 9 bases left in between. The CDR3 runs 16 residues. The CDR3 nucleotides are TGTGCCAGCAGCTTTACAGGGAGCTCCTATAATTCACCCCTCCACTTT. This translates into CASSFTGSSYNSPLHF.

The chain uses TRBV6-5 and TRBJ1-2; 7 nucleotides agree with TRBD1. The CDR3 covers 12 residues. The V gene's germline CDR1 is MNHEY and CDR2 SVGAGI. J was trimmed by 3 bases and V by 9 bases; bases with no gene match: 4. As DNA, the CDR3 is TGTGCCAGTGGGACAGCGTACTATGGCTACACCTTC. It is translated as CASGTAYYGYTF.

The rearrangement uses TRBV5-1 and TRBJ1-6; the match to TRBD1 covers 8 bases. V dropped 4 bases and J dropped 0; count of bases not matched to a gene: 6. This CDR3 contains 17 residues. Germline CDR1 reads SGHRS; CDR2 reads YFSETQ. Here the CDR3 DNA reads TGCGCCAGCAGCACCTCAACAGGGGGCTCCTATAATTCACCCCTCCACTTT. It is translated as CASSTSTGGSYNSPLHF.

V usage is TRBV6-6 and J usage is TRBJ2-2; the match to TRBD2 covers 7 bases. V was pared by 2 bases and J by 0 bases, with 3 bases of the junction left unmatched. In germline, CDR1 is MNHNY, CDR2 SVGAGI (reference sequence). The CDR3 covers 16 residues. The CDR3 loop reads CASSYASGTNTGELFF. The DNA for the CDR3 is TGTGCCAGCAGTTACGCTAGCGGAACGAACACCGGGGAGCTGTTTTTT.

The chain uses TRBV24-1 and TRBJ2-7; D is tentatively TRBD1 or TRBD2 (5 bases each). The CDR3 is 16 residues long. Germline CDR1 is KGHDR and CDR2 is SFDVKD. The V end was cut by 7 bases, the J end by 0 bases, with 18 bases between. This CDR3 is CATSEERDGGSYEQYV. CDR3 DNA sequence: TGTGCCACCAGCGAAGAACGGGACGGAGGCTCCTACGAGCAGTACGTC.

This chain joins TRBV5-6 and TRBJ1-5, with D tentatively TRBD1 (5 bases). The CDR3 covers 15 residues. Germline CDR1 reads SGHDT; CDR2 reads YYEEEE. Trimming left V 0 bases short and J 6 bases short, with 13 bases between. The CDR3, as DNA: TGTGCCAGCAGCTTGGGCGGGGCGAATAGTCAGCCCCAGCATTTT. This translates into CASSLGGANSQPQHF. Based on the CDR3 plus reference TRBV5-6 and TRBJ1-5, the full variable domain is DAGVTQSPTHLIKTRGQQVTLRCSPKSGHDTVSWYQQALGQGPQFIFQYYEEEERQRGNFPDRFSGHQFPNYSSELNVNALLLGDSALYLCASSLGGANSQPQHFGDGTRLSIL.